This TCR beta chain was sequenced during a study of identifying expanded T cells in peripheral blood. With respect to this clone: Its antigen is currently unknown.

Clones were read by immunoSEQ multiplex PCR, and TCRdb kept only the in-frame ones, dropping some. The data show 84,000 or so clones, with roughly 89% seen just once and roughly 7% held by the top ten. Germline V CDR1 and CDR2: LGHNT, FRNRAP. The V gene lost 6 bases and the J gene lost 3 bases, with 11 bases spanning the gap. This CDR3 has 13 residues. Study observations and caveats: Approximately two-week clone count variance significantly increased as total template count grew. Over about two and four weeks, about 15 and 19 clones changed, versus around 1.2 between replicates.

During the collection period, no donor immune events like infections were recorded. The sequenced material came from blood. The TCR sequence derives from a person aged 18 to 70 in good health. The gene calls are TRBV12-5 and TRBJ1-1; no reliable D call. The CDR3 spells CASGTPPHTEAFF. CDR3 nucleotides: TGTGCTAGTGGCACACCCCCCCACACTGAAGCTTTCTTT.